This T cell receptor (beta chain) was captured by sequencing in a study of CD8 T cells in ankylosing spondylitis. Overall study results and limits: As reported, disease-linked clones showed significant enrichment in matched ankylosing spondylitis synovial fluid. A TCR beta motif made of under 10 highly homologous variants seemed typical of ankylosing spondylitis blood. Earlier work had already found some motif variants in reactive arthritis synovial fluid and blood.

Making the TCR beta libraries involved quantitative 5'-RACE with molecular barcodes. MiXCR, run by TCRdb on the 5' RACE reads, gives a single entry per CDR3 protein. The sample carries a few hundred thousand distinct CDR3 sequences, about 20% recorded once. Remarks on this clonotype: Its specificity is not known.

The clonotype originates from a male donor with ankylosing spondylitis or in good health (not recorded which). Sequenced input: blood, either unsorted or a sorted T cell fraction (not recorded which).

Written as DNA, the CDR3 is TGTGCCAGCAGCTATTCGACAGGGAGGGGGTACAATGAGCAGTTCTTC. Translating it yields CASSYSTGRGYNEQFF. The J gene is TRBJ2-1, the V gene TRBV6-2 or TRBV6-3; D tentatively reads TRBD1 or TRBD2 (7 bases each). Germline V CDR1 and CDR2: MNHEY, SVGEGT. V was trimmed by 6 bases and J by 4 bases, leaving 19 bases between them. The CDR3 sequence is 16 residues long.